This T cell receptor (beta chain) was obtained from a study of identifying expanded T cells in peripheral blood. In regard to this clone: Its cognate antigen is unknown.

During the collection period, no donor immune events like infections were recorded. Study-wide points: Variance in clone template counts between roughly two-week samples significantly increased with total template count across all healthy donors. Over approximately two and four weeks, about 17 and 20 clones changed, versus approximately 1.1 between replicates.

Assay: immunoSEQ multiplex PCR; the TCRdb copy retains only in-frame clones and omits some. This sample has some 76,000 clones; 85% to 90% occur once, and the top ten carry 2.5% to 3.5%. The TCR sequence derives from a person between 18 and 75 years old in good health. The sample was blood.

CDR3 sequence (DNA): TGTGCCAGCAGCCCTCCCCTCTGGGCGGGAGATAGCTCCTACGAGCAGTACTTC. Amino acid sequence: CASSPPLWAGDSSYEQYF. The rearrangement uses TRBV11-2 and TRBJ2-7; 7 bases align to TRBD2. This CDR3 spans 18 amino acids. Trimming took 5 bases from V and 0 from J; bases not matched to a gene: 16. Germline values: CDR1 SGHAT, CDR2 FQNNGV.